Described below is a single T cell receptor beta chain sequence and its context. The junction had 5 bases not matched to a gene; V was cut back by 4 bases and J by 5 bases. The CDR3 sequence is 15 residues long. The germline V gene has CDR1 SGHVS and CDR2 FQNEAQ. These data are taken from a study of blood T cell repertoires in COVID-19. Whole-study context: Whether acute or convalescent, the COVID-19 samples came from the United States, Italy and Spain. In each case, the material was cDNA or gDNA derived from T cells, B-cell-depleted T cells, or PBMCs.

In the original analysis: It was from reference gene primer amplification that nucleated cell counts were estimated. Clones were sequenced by immunoSEQ multiplex PCR, and TCRdb holds only the in-frame ones, with some missing. That table gives V, J and clone size, and the DNA gave D and trimming. Of roughly 100,000 clones in the sample, roughly 71% are singletons; the top ten hold roughly 6%. The sequencing input was peripheral blood. This receptor was identified in a man older than 75 with acute or convalescent COVID-19. The J gene is TRBJ2-1, the V gene TRBV7-8; 10 nucleotides line up with TRBD2. The CDR3 reads CASSSGTSVNNEQFF. As DNA, the CDR3 is TGTGCCAGCAGCTCCGGGACTAGCGTAAACAATGAGCAGTTCTTC. Full variable domain (missing parts from reference TRBV7-8 and TRBJ2-1): GAGVSQSPRYKVAKRGQDVALRCDPISGHVSLFWYQQALGQGPEFLTYFQNEAQLDKSGLPSDRFFAERPEGSVSTLKIQRTQQEDSAVYLCASSSGTSVNNEQFFGPGTRLTVL.